The 14 T cell receptor beta chains below all came from one sample that was sequenced in a study of blood T cell repertoires in COVID-19. Sequencing was performed with immunoSEQ multiplex PCR; in TCRdb, only in-frame clones are kept and a portion is missing. The table records 200,000 to 250,000 clones, over 80% of them present only once. Sequenced input: PBMCs or T cells enriched from blood (not recorded which). Every receptor here comes from a man younger than 40 who had recovered from COVID-19.

The chain has TRBV9 and TRBJ2-1; D is possibly TRBD1 (6 bases). The germline gives CDR1 SGDLS, CDR2 YYNGEE. Trimming cost V 3 bases and J 1 base, with 14 bases left between them. This CDR3 contains 16 residues. The CDR3 bases are TGTGCCAGCAGCGGGGTACAGGGTAGTTCCTACAATGAGCAGTTCTTC. Its protein product is CASSGVQGSSYNEQFF.

The V gene is TRBV9, the J gene TRBJ1-5; the D is unclear. This CDR3 is 14 amino acids long. Germline V lookup: CDR1 SGDLS, CDR2 YYNGEE. The V gene lost 4 bases and the J gene lost 3 bases, with 11 bases spanning the gap. The CDR3: CASSPGGFNQPQHF. CDR3 coding DNA: TGTGCCAGCAGCCCAGGAGGATTCAATCAGCCCCAGCATTTT. The full variable domain, completed using reference TRBV9 and TRBJ1-5, is DSGVTQTPKHLITATGQRVTLRCSPRSGDLSVYWYQQSLDQGLQFLIQYYNGEERAKGNILERFSAQQFPDLHSELNLSSLELGDSALYFCASSPGGFNQPQHFGDGTRLSIL.

The chain links TRBV10-1 to TRBJ2-1; unclear D gene. This CDR3 is 16 amino acids long. V lost 3 bases and J lost 0, with 12 bases in between. Germline assignment: CDR1 WNHNN and CDR2 SYGVQD (reference sequence). DNA for the CDR3: TGCGCCAGCAGTGACCGCGTCCCGAGCTCCTACAATGAGCAGTTCTTC. It codes for CASSDRVPSSYNEQFF.

This clone occurred once. The genes are TRBV27 and TRBJ1-1, with unresolved D. Per the germline V gene, CDR1 is MNHEY and CDR2 is SMNVEV (reference sequence). The CDR3 extends over 13 amino acids. V lost 3 bases and J 1 base, leaving 6 bases between the germline ends. The CDR3 sequence is CASSFTANTEAFF. The DNA of the CDR3 is TGTGCCAGCAGTTTCACAGCGAACACTGAAGCTTTCTTT.

The CDR3 region is CASSEGGQGDYGYTF. The CDR3 DNA follows: TGTGCCAGCAGTGAGGGCGGACAGGGGGACTATGGCTACACCTTC. The V and J genes are TRBV28 and TRBJ1-2, with 10 positions matching TRBD1. The J segment lost 3 bases and the V segment lost 5 bases, leaving 6 bases of the junction unmatched. Germline V gene data show CDR1 as MDHEN and CDR2 as SYDVKM. This CDR3 comprises 15 residues.

DNA for the CDR3: TGTGCCAGCTCACCAGGACAGGCGGGTTCACCCCTCCACTTT. It encodes CASSPGQAGSPLHF. The rearrangement links TRBV18 to TRBJ1-6; TRBD1 matches 7 bases. The germline CDR1 and CDR2 sequences are KGHSH and LQKENI. The CDR3 has 14 residues. Trimming removed 2 bases from V and 9 bases from J; junction bases left unmatched: 4.

This chain connects TRBV19 to TRBJ2-3, with a tentative D call TRBD1 (6 bases). The CDR3 loop spans 16 amino acids. The germline V and J ends were trimmed by 4 bases and 4 bases, with 18 bases remaining between them. Germline CDR1 and CDR2: LNHDA and SQIVND (reference sequence). CDR3 region: CASSTSTGGVSDTQYF. The CDR3 region has the DNA TGTGCCAGTAGTACCTCGACAGGAGGTGTCTCAGATACGCAGTATTTT.

In its sample, this clone was seen once. This chain uses TRBV19 with TRBJ2-1, with TRBD1 matching 8 bases. There are 14 residues in the CDR3. V was pared by 7 bases and J by 7 bases, with 9 bases of the junction left unmatched. The germline V gene encodes CDR1 LNHDA and CDR2 SQIVND (reference sequence). In DNA, the CDR3 is TGTGCCAGTACACCGACAGGGGCCCTAAATGAGCAGTTCTTC. Its translation is CASTPTGALNEQFF. Looking up the rest from reference TRBV19 and TRBJ2-1 gives the full variable domain: DGGITQSPKYLFRKEGQNVTLSCEQNLNHDAMYWYRQDPGQGLRLIYYSQIVNDFQKGDIAEGYSVSREKKESFPLTVTSAQKNPTAFYLCASTPTGALNEQFFGPGTRLTVL.

The chain has TRBV7-2 and TRBJ2-7, with TRBD2 identical over 8 bases. The CDR3 runs 17 residues. V dropped 1 base and J dropped 0; count of bases not matched to a gene: 8. The V gene's germline CDR1 is SGHTA and CDR2 FQGNSA. CDR3 sequence: CASSLGKTSGNSYEQYF. The DNA for the CDR3 is TGTGCCAGCAGCTTAGGGAAAACTAGCGGTAACTCCTACGAGCAGTACTTC.

The chain couples TRBV5-1 to TRBJ2-7; D is perhaps TRBD1 (5 bases). Germline CDR1 and CDR2: SGHRS and YFSETQ. V was clipped by 0 bases and J by 3 bases, with 10 bases between them. The CDR3 extends over 14 amino acids. CDR3: CASSLGDSLYEQYF. In DNA form, the CDR3 reads TGCGCCAGCAGCTTGGGCGACAGTCTCTACGAGCAGTACTTC.

The chain joins TRBV6-5 to TRBJ2-1, with 9 bases lining up with TRBD2. This CDR3 comprises 14 residues. V dropped 5 bases and J dropped 8; count of bases not matched to a gene: 7. In germline, CDR1 is MNHEY, CDR2 SVGAGI. The DNA for the CDR3 is TGTGCCAGCAGTACCCCGGGACTAGCCGATGAGCAGTTCTTC. As protein: CASSTPGLADEQFF.

V is TRBV9 and J is TRBJ1-1; 7 positions match TRBD1. Germline V gives CDR1 SGDLS, CDR2 YYNGEE. The CDR3 spans 14 residues. V shed 3 bases, J shed 2 bases, and the junction held 4 bases outside the gene matches. CDR3 sequence reads: CASSGRDSNTEAFF. The CDR3 DNA is TGTGCCAGCAGCGGGCGGGACAGTAACACTGAAGCTTTCTTT.

The gene calls are TRBV19 and TRBJ1-1; D gene ambiguous. Trimming left V 3 bases short and J 7 bases short, with 18 bases between. Germline CDR1 LNHDA, CDR2 SQIVND (reference sequence). There are 15 residues in the CDR3. CDR3 in amino acids: CASSIGSGKLIEAFF. CDR3 in DNA: TGTGCCAGTAGTATTGGATCCGGGAAGCTGATTGAAGCTTTCTTT.

The rearrangement links TRBV5-6 to TRBJ1-1; possibly TRBD1 for D (5 bases). The V end was cut by 3 bases, the J end by 3 bases, with 9 bases between. The CDR3 sequence is 13 residues long. Germline CDR1 and CDR2: SGHDT and YYEEEE. DNA for the CDR3: TGTGCCAGCAGCTCGTACAGGTACACTGAAGCTTTCTTT. Amino acid sequence: CASSSYRYTEAFF.